This TCR beta chain was identified in a study of blood T cell repertoires in COVID-19. About the research overall: The analysed material was cDNA or gDNA that came from T cells, B-cell-depleted T cells, or PBMCs.

This CDR3 spans 13 amino acids. Germline-derived CDR1 and CDR2 are MNHEY and SMNVEV (reference sequence). V lost 5 bases, J lost 1 base, and 6 bases lay in between. Authors' methods: Amplification of reference gene primers was used by the study to estimate nucleated cell counts. Repertoires were generated with immunoSEQ multiplex PCR, while TCRdb's copy carries only in-frame clones and drops some. V, J and clone size are those of that table, while D and trimming were read from the DNA. The table has 190,000 or so clones, about 85% seen once; the top ten hold roughly a sixth. Individuals aged about 18 to 90 years were recruited from some 26 US areas. Participants were placed into cohorts based on the clinical history they reported.

The sequence came from a man between 35 and 55 years old who had recovered from COVID-19. Material: PBMCs or T cells enriched from blood (not recorded which). The V call is TRBV27, the J call TRBJ1-3; D gene unclear. In DNA, the CDR3 is TGTGCCAGCAGTGCAACATCTGGAAACACCATATATTTT. It translates to CASSATSGNTIYF.